The source of this T cell receptor (beta chain) is a study of T cells in narcolepsy (dated by TCRdb to the late 2010s). Turning to the overall study: The study enrolled patients with narcolepsy type 1 or type 2 (NT1, NT2) together with healthy control donors. The study used TCR Vbeta sequencing to track clonotypes in blood and CSF while looking for autoreactive T cells in narcolepsy patients that target self-antigens of hypocretin neurons (hypocretin, TRIB2). The paper's findings and limits, for the study overall: HCRT-specific and TRIB2-specific autoreactive clonotypes were highlighted in plots that compared CD4+ T cell clonotypes in CSF versus blood from the same patient. No sequences matching autoreactive T cell clones were present in some of the blood memory CD4+ repertoires from patients and controls. Patients and controls had comparable numbers of sequenced blood memory CD4+ clonotypes, averaging about 37,000 and 33,000, respectively. Autoreactive clonotypes were reported to be detected serially in the blood of the same patients and of different patients, but not in the blood of healthy controls.

In regard to this clone: The clone's antigen remains unknown. Base qualities were left out, and no much larger clone turns up one base away.

For TCR Vbeta sequencing, memory CD4+ T cells were sorted ex vivo from the peripheral blood of narcolepsy patients and healthy controls. The protocol used for the library was the immunoSEQ multiplex PCR assay. What TCRdb holds here is the immuneACCESS table cut down to in-frame rearrangements. Part of the clones is not present; checked against another copy, under half of the missing clones reflect an unresolved V gene, and the others are unexplained. The sample contains approximately 26,000 clones, roughly 80% of them found a single time. The biggest ten clones account for about 1% of the sample. CDR3 length: 14 amino acids, cysteine to phenylalanine. The sequence is cut down to CDR3 DNA, 42 bases in frame from base 1. The germline V gene (reference sequence) gives CDR1 as WNHNN and CDR2 as SYGVQD. Compared with germline, V lacks 6 bases and J lacks 11 bases; bases without a gene match: 14.

The specimen sequenced was memory (CD45RA-) CD4+ T cells from blood. What this sample's cell subset or site label stands for: memory T cells sorted ex vivo from peripheral blood. The receptor comes from a human donor in good health. Rearrangement joined TRBV10-1 to TRBJ2-5, with 8 junctional bases fitting TRBD2. The bases are TGCGCCAGCAGCGGAAGTCTCACCGGGGGGGAGCAGTACTTC. Its protein reads: CASSGSLTGGEQYF.